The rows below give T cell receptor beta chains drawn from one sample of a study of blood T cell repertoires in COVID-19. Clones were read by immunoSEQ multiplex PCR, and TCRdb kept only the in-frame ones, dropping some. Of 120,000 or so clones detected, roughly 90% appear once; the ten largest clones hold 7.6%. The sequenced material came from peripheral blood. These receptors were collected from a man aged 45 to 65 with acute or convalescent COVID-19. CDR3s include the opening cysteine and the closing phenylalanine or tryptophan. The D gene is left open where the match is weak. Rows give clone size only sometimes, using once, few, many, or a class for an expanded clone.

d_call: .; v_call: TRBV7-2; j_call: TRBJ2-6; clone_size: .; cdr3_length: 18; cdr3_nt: TGTGCCAGCAGCCCCTGGGGGGTAGATCTGGCTGGGGCCAACGTCCTGACTTTC; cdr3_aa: CASSPWGVDLAGANVLTF
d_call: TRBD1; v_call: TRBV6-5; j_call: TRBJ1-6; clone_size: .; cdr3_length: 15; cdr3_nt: TGTGCCAGCAGTCGAATCAGGGGGATAGATTCACCCCTCCACTTT; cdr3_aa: CASSRIRGIDSPLHF
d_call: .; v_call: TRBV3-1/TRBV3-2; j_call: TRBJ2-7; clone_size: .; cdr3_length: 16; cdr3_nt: TGTGCCAGCAGCCAAGCGGGCGGGGTCGAGGCCTACGAGCAGTACTTC; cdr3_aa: CASSQAGGVEAYEQYF
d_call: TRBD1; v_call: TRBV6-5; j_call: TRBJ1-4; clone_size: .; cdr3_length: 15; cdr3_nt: TGTGCCAGCAACGTGGACAGGGGCGGGAGTGAAAAACTGTTTTTT; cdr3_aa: CASNVDRGGSEKLFF
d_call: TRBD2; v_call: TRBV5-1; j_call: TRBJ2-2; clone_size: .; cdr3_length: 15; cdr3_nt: TGCGCCAGCAGCTGGCTAGCGGGAGCTGGCGGGGAGCTGTTTTTT; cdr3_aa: CASSWLAGAGGELFF
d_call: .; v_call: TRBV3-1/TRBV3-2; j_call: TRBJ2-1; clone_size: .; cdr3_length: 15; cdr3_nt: TGTGCCAGCAGCCAGGGAGGCAGCTCCTACAATGAGCAGTTCTTC; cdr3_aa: CASSQGGSSYNEQFF
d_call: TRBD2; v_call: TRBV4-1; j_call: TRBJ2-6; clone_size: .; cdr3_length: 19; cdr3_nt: TGCGCCAGCAGCCAAGAACCTAGCGGGACCGGGACGGGGGCCAACGTCCTGACTTTC; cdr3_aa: CASSQEPSGTGTGANVLTF
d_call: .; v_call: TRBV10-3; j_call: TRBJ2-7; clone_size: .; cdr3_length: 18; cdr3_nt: TGTGCCATCAGTGATAAGATTGGAGGCCGAGGGGGTGACTACGAGCAGTACTTC; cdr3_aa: CAISDKIGGRGGDYEQYF
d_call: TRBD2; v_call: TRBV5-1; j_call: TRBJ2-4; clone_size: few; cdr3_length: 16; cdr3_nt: TGCGCCAGCAGCCCCGAGCCTACTAGCGGGTCAGGCATTCAGTACTTC; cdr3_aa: CASSPEPTSGSGIQYF
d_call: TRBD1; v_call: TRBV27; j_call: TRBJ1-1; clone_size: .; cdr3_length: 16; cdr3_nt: TGTGCCAGCAGTTTCCTACCGGGACAGAGAAACACTGAAGCTTTCTTT; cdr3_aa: CASSFLPGQRNTEAFF
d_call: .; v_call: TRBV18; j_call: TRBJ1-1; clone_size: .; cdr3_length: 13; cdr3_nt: TGTGCCAGCTCACCATCAACCGGTACCGAAGCTTTCTTT; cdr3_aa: CASSPSTGTEAFF
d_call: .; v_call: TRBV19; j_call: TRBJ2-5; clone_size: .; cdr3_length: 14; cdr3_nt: TGTGCCAGTAGTATCGTAAGGGGCCAAGAGACCCAGTACTTC; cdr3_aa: CASSIVRGQETQYF
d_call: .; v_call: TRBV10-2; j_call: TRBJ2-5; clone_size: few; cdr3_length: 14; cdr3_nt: TGCGCCAGCAGTGAAGCGGGCCTCCAAGAGACCCAGTACTTC; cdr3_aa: CASSEAGLQETQYF
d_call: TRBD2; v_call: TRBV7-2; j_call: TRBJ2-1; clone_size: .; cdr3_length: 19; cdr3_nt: TGTGCCAGCAGCGCACGGACTAGCGGGGTGATTAGCTCCTACAATGAGCAGTTCTTC; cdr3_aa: CASSARTSGVISSYNEQFF
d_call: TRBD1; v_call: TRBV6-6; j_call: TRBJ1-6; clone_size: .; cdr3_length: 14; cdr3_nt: TGTGCCAGCCTGGGGCAGGGGGCACCCTCACCCCTCCACTTT; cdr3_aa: CASLGQGAPSPLHF
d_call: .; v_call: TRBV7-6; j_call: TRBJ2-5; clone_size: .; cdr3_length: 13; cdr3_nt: TGTGCCAGCAGACACGGGAGTGCAGAGACCCAGTACTTC; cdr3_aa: CASRHGSAETQYF
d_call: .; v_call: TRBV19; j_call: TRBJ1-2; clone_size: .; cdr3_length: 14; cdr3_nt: TGTGCCAGTAGTACCCTACAGAAACTCTATGGCTACACCTTC; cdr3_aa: CASSTLQKLYGYTF
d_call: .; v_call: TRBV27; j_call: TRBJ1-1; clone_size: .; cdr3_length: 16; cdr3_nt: TGTGCCAGCAGTTTAGGAAGCCTACAGGGCGTGACTGAAGCTTTCTTT; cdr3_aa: CASSLGSLQGVTEAFF
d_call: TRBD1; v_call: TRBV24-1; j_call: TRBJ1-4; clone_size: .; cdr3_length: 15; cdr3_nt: TGTGCCACCAGTGAGGGGACAGGGGGGAATGAAAAACTGTTTTTT; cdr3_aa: CATSEGTGGNEKLFF
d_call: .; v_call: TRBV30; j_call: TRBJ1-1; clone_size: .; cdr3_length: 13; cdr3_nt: TGTGCCTGGAGTGTAGGGCAGGGCACTGAAGCTTTCTTT; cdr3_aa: CAWSVGQGTEAFF
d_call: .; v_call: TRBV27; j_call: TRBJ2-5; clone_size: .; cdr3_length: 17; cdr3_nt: TGTGCCAGCAGCTTAGGAACACAGAGTGGGCCCCAAGAGACCCAGTACTTC; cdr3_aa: CASSLGTQSGPQETQYF
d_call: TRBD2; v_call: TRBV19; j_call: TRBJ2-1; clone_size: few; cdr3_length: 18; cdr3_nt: TGTGCCAGTAGTATGTATCGACTAGCGGGGAGCTCCTACAATGAGCAGTTCTTC; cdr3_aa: CASSMYRLAGSSYNEQFF
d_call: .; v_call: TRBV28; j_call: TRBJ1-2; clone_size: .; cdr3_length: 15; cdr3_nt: TGTGCCAGCAGACCACAGGGCTCGGGTAACTATGGCTACACCTTC; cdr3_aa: CASRPQGSGNYGYTF
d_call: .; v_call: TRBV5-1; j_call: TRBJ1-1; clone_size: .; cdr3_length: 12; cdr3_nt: TGCGCCAGCAGCTTGGGGGGAGAGGGAGCTTTCTTT; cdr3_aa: CASSLGGEGAFF
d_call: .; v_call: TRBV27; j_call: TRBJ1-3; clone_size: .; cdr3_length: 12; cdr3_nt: TGTGCCAGCAGTTCGGCTGGAAACACCATATATTTT; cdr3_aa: CASSSAGNTIYF
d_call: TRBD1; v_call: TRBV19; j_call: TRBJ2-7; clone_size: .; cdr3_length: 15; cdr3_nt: TGTGCCAGTGATAGGACAGGGGGCCTTGTATACGAGCAGTACTTC; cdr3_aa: CASDRTGGLVYEQYF
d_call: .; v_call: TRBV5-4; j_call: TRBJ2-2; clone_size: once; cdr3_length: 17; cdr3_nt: TGTGCCAGCAGCCCCAGGGCGGGGTCTGCGAACACCGGGGAGCTGTTTTTT; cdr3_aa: CASSPRAGSANTGELFF
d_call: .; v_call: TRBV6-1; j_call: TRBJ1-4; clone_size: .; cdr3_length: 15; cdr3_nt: TGTGCCAGCAGTGAAAGGGGGGGACCGGCTGAAAAACTGTTTTTT; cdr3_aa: CASSERGGPAEKLFF
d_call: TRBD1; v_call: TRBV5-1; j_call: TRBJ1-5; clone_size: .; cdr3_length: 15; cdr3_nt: TGCGCCAGCAGCCTGGACAGGGGTCGAGGGCAGCCCCAGCATTTT; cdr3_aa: CASSLDRGRGQPQHF